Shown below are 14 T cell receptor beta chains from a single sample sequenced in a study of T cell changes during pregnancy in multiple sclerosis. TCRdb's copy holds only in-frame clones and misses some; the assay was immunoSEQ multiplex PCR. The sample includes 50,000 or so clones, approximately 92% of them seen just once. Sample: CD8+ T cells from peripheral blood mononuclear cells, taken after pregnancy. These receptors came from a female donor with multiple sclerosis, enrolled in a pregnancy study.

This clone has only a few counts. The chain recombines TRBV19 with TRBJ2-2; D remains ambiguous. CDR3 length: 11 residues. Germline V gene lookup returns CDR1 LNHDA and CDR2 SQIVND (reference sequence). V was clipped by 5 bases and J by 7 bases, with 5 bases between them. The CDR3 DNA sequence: TGTGCCAGTAGTGCGTACGGGGAGCTGTTTTTT. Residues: CASSAYGELFF.

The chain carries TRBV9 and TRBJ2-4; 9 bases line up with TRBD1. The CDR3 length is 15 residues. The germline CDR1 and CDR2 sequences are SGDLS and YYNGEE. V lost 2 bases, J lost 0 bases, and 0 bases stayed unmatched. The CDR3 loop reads CASSVTGGAKNIQYF. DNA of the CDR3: TGTGCCAGCAGCGTGACAGGGGGAGCCAAAAACATTCAGTACTTC.

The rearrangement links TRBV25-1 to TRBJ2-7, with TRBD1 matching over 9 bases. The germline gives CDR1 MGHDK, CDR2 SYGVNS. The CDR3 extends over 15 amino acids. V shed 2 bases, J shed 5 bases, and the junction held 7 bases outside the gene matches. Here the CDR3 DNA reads TGTGCCAGCAGTGAAACGGACAGGGGATCGGACGAGCAGTACTTC. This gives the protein CASSETDRGSDEQYF.

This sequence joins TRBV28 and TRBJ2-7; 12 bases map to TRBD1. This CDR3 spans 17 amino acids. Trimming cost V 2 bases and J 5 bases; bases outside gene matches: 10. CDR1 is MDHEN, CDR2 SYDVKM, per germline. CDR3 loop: CASSLSLEGQGADEQYF. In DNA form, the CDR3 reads TGTGCCAGCAGTTTAAGTTTAGAGGGACAGGGGGCTGACGAGCAGTACTTC. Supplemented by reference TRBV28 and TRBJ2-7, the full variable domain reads DVKVTQSSRYLVKRTGEKVFLECVQDMDHENMFWYRQDPGLGLRLIYFSYDVKMKEKGDIPEGYSVSREKKERFSLILESASTNQTSMYLCASSLSLEGQGADEQYFGPGTRLTVT.

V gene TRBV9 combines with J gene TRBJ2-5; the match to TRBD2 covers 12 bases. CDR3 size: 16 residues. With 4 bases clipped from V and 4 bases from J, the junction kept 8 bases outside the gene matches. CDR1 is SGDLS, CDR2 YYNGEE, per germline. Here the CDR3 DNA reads TGTGCCAGCAGCACCTCTAGCGGGGGGGCAGGAGAGACCCAGTACTTC. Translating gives CASSTSSGGAGETQYF. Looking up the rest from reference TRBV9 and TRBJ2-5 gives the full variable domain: DSGVTQTPKHLITATGQRVTLRCSPRSGDLSVYWYQQSLDQGLQFLIQYYNGEERAKGNILERFSAQQFPDLHSELNLSSLELGDSALYFCASSTSSGGAGETQYFGPGTRLLVL.

This chain's CDR3 is CASFTRAGGELFF. CDR3 nucleotide sequence: TGTGCCAGCTTTACAAGGGCGGGCGGGGAGCTGTTTTTT. The chain combines TRBV7-6 with TRBJ2-2, with D possibly TRBD2 on 5 matching bases. Per the germline V gene, CDR1 is SGHVS and CDR2 is FNYEAQ. The CDR3 spans 13 residues. V lost 8 bases to trimming and J lost 7 bases, with 14 bases between them.

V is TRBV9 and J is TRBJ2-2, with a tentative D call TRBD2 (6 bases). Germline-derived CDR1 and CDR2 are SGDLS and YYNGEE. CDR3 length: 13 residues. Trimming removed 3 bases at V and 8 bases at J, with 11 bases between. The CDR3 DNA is TGTGCCAGCAGCGACGAACGGGGGGGGGAGCTGTTTTTT. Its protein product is CASSDERGGELFF.

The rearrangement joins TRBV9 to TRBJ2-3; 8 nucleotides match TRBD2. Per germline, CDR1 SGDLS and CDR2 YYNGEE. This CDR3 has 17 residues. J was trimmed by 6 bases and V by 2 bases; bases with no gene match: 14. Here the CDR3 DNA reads TGTGCCAGCAGCGTTGGTACTGGACTAGCCGCATCGGATACGCAGTATTTT. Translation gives CASSVGTGLAASDTQYF.

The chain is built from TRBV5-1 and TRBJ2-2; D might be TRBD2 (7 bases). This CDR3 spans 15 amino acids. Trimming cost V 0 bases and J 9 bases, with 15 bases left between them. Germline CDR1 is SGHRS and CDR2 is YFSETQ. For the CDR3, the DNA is TGCGCCAGCAGCTTGGTAGGGGGAGGGCCCCGGGAGCTGTTTTTT. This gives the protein CASSLVGGGPRELFF.

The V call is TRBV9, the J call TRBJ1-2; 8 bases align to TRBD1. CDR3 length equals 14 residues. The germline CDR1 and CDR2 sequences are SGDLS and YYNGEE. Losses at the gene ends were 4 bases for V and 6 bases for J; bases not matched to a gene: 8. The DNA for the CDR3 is TGTGCCAGCAGCCTCAGCAGGGGGCTCCATGGCTACACCTTC. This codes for CASSLSRGLHGYTF.

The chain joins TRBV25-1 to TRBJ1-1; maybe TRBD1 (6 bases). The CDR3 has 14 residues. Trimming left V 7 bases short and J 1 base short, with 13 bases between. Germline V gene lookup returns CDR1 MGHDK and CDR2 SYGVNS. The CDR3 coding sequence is TGTGCCAGCACCCCCAGGGGCACGAACACTGAAGCTTTCTTT. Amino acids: CASTPRGTNTEAFF.

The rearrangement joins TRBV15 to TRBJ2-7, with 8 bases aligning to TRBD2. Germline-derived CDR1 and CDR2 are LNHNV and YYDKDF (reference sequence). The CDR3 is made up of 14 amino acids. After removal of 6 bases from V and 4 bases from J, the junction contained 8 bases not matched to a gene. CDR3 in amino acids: CATSTSPSGYEQYF. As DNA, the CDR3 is TGTGCCACCAGTACCTCGCCTAGCGGGTACGAGCAGTACTTC.

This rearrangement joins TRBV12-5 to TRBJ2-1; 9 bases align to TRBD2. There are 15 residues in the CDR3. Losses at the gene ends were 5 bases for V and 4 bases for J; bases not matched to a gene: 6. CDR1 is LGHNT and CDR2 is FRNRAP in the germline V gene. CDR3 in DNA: TGTGCTAGTGGTCCCTCGCGGGAGGGATACAATGAGCAGTTCTTC. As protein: CASGPSREGYNEQFF.

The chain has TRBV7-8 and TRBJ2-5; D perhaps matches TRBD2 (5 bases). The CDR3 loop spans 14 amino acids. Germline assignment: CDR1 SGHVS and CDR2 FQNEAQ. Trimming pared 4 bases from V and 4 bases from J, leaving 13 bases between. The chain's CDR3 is CASSSPLGGETQYF. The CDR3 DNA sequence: TGTGCCAGCAGCTCCCCCTTAGGAGGAGAGACCCAGTACTTC.